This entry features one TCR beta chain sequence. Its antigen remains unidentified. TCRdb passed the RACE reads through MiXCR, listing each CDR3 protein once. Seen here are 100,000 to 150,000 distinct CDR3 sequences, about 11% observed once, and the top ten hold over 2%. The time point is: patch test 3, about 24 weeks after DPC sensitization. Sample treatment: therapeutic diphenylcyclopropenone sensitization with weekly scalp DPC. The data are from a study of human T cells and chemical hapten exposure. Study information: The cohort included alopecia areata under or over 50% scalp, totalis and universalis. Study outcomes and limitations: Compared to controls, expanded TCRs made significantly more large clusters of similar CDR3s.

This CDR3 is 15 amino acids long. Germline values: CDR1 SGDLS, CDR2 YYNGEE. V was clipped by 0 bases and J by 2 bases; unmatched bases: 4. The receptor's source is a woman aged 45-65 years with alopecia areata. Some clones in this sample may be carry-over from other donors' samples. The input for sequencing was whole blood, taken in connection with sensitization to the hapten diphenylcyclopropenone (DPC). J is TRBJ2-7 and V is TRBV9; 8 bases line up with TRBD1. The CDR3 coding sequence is TGTGCCAGCAGCGTAGTGGCAGGGGGCCCCTACGAGCAGTACTTC. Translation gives CASSVVAGGPYEQYF.